Below, 3 T cell receptor beta chains from the same sample are listed, as sequenced in a study of blood T cell repertoires in COVID-19 (TCRdb year 2020). Library prep was done by the immunoSEQ multiplex PCR assay. Held by TCRdb, this immuneACCESS table contains in-frame sequences only and omits some clones. Under half of the omission traces to an unresolved V gene where checked; the cause of the rest is unknown. Recorded for this sample are 90,000 to 150,000 clones; 75% to 85% of them occurred a single time. The ten largest clones take up more than 9% of the sample. The sample comprised peripheral blood. These receptors were collected from a human donor in a cohort sampled during active COVID-19.

The V call is TRBV28, the J call TRBJ2-7; D uncertain. V lost 6 bases to trimming and J lost 3 bases, with 12 bases between them. Germline CDR1 is MDHEN and CDR2 is SYDVKM. The CDR3 length is 13 residues. CDR3 amino acids: CASRARSVYEQYF. The CDR3, as DNA: TGTGCCAGCAGGGCCAGGTCGGTCTACGAGCAGTACTTC.

Written as DNA, the CDR3 is TGTGCCAGCAGCTTGGACGGGAGCTCCTATAATTCACCCCTCCACTTT. Encoded protein: CASSLDGSSYNSPLHF. The rearrangement joins TRBV5-6 to TRBJ1-6, with no clear D. The germline CDR1 and CDR2 sequences are SGHDT and YYEEEE. Trimming took off 0 bases at V and 0 bases at J, with 7 bases between the two ends. There are 16 residues in the CDR3.

The chain links TRBV7-8 to TRBJ1-1; TRBD1 might be the D (5 bases). Germline assignment: CDR1 SGHVS and CDR2 FQNEAQ. Trimming shortened V by 1 base and J by 0 bases, and 9 bases separated the two germline ends. The CDR3 runs to 15 residues. The CDR3 DNA reads as TGTGCCAGCAGCTTAGGGGGCAATATGAACACTGAAGCTTTCTTT. Its protein product is CASSLGGNMNTEAFF.